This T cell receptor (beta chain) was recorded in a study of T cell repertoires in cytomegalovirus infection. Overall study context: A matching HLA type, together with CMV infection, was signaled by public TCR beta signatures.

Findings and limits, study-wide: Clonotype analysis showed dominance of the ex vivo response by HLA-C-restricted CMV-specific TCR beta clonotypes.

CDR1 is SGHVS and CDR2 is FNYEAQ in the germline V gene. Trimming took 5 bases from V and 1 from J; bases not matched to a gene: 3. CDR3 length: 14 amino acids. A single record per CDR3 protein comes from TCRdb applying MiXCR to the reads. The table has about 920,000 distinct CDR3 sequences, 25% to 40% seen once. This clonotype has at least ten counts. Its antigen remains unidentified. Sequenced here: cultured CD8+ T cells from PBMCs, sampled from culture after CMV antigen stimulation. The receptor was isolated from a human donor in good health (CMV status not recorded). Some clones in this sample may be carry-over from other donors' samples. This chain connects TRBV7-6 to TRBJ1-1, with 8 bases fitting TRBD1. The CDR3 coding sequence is TGTGCCAGCAGCCAGACAGGGGAGAACACTGAAGCTTTCTTT. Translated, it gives CASSQTGENTEAFF. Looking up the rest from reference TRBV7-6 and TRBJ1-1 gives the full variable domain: GAGVSQSPRYKVTKRGQDVALRCDPISGHVSLYWYRQALGQGPEFLTYFNYEAQQDKSGLPNDRFSAERPEGSISTLTIQRTEQRDSAMYRCASSQTGENTEAFFGQGTRLTVV.